The 24 T cell receptor beta chains presented below share a single source sample, sequenced in a study of T cells in women clearing cervical HPV infection. TCRdb's table, derived via immunoSEQ multiplex PCR, lists solely in-frame clones and lacks some. The table lists tens of thousands of clones. Source material: blood buffy coat. The receptor source for this set is a woman aged 18-69 years with a cervical HPV16 infection that either progressed to CIN3+ or cleared (not recorded which).

This clone is deemed medium-sized by its frequency. The CDR3 goes on 3 residues after the read ends, and that part is filled in from the germline J gene. The rearrangement uses TRBV10-3 and TRBJ1-2; unclear D gene. Trimming pared 3 bases from V and 4 bases from J, leaving 18 bases between. Germline CDR1 is ENHRY and CDR2 is SYGVKD. The CDR3 sequence is 16 residues long. The covered CDR3 bases are TGTGCCATCAGTGACGGCCAGTTTACCCAGGCCTATGGC. This translates into CAISDGQFTQAYG. The entire CDR3 protein reads CAISDGQFTQAYGYTF.

The DNA read from the CDR3 is TGTGCCAGCAGCCCCACAGGGTACGAC. This sequence encodes CASSPTGYD. The full CDR3 reads CASSPTGYDYTF. This rearrangement joins TRBV11-2 to TRBJ1-2; D is possibly TRBD1 (6 bases). The CDR3 is cut off 3 residues early in the read; its end comes from the germline J gene. The CDR3 covers 12 residues. Germline V CDR1 and CDR2: SGHAT, FQNNGV.

Regarding this clone: The read terminates 3 residues before the CDR3 end, so the remaining end is supplied by the germline J gene. The chain combines TRBV2 with TRBJ2-3; D unresolved. Germline lookup yields CDR1 SNHLY and CDR2 FYNNEI. The CDR3 sequence is 15 residues long. CDR3 loop: CASSEIGYSNQPQYF. The CDR3 DNA, read in part, is TGTGCCAGCAGTGAAATAGGTTATAGCAATCAGCCG.

Details on this clone: The CDR3 end falls 3 residues outside the read, so it is completed with the germline J gene. This chain uses TRBV10-3 with TRBJ2-1; the D is unclear. CDR1 ENHRY and CDR2 SYGVKD come from the germline V gene. The CDR3 has 13 residues. The germline V and J ends were trimmed by 3 bases and 8 bases, with 11 bases remaining between them. The sequenced CDR3 bases are TGTGCCATCAGTGATTCCCCAGTGGATGAG. Protein: CAISDSPVDE. Given in full, the CDR3 is CAISDSPVDEQFF.

With regard to this clone: The read ends 3 residues early relative to the CDR3; the germline J gene fills the gap. The rearrangement links TRBV18 to TRBJ1-2; perhaps TRBD1 as D (6 bases). Germline V gives CDR1 KGHSH, CDR2 LQKENI. The CDR3 has 14 amino acids. The CDR3 is CASSPGTTYNDYTF. CDR3 bases read: TGTGCCAGCTCACCCGGGACAACCTACAATGAC.

With regard to this clone: With the read ending 3 residues before the CDR3 end, the germline J gene is used to fill in that end. The chain has TRBV29-1 and TRBJ2-4; D perhaps matches TRBD1 (5 bases). V shed 7 bases and J shed 9 bases, with 16 bases lying between them. The CDR3 covers 12 residues. Per germline, CDR1 SQVTM and CDR2 ANQGSEA. CDR3 loop: CSAIDSAGIQYF. Incomplete CDR3 DNA: TGCAGCGCAATAGACAGCGCCGGCATT. Using reference TRBV29-1 and TRBJ2-4 for the parts outside the CDR3, the full variable domain is SAVISQKPSRDICQRGTSLTIQCQVDSQVTMMFWYRQQPGQSLTLIATANQGSEATYESGFVIDKFPISRPNLTFSTLTVSNMSPEDSSIYLCSAIDSAGIQYFGAGTRLSVL.

CDR3 in amino acids: CAWRWAPNSPLHF. CDR3 DNA (partial): TGTGCCTGGAGGTGGGCGCCCAATTCACCC. This chain connects TRBV30 to TRBJ1-6; D ambiguous. The sequence runs out 3 residues before the end of the CDR3; the remainder is reconstructed from the germline J gene. This CDR3 comprises 13 residues. V was cut by 3 bases and J by 7 bases, with 10 bases left in between. Germline CDR1 GTSNPN, CDR2 SVGIG (reference sequence).

About this clone: The read finishes 3 residues shy of the CDR3 end, and the germline J gene is used to complete it. This sequence joins TRBV2 and TRBJ2-3; 7 nucleotides match TRBD1. In germline, CDR1 is SNHLY, CDR2 FYNNEI. The CDR3 totals 14 residues. V gave up 6 bases and J gave up 4 bases; unmatched junction bases: 7. The sequenced CDR3 bases are TGTGCCAGCAGCCAGACAGGGCACCCAGATACG. This gives the protein CASSQTGHPDT. The whole CDR3 protein reads CASSQTGHPDTQYF.

To note about this clone: The read ends 3 residues early relative to the CDR3; the germline J gene fills the gap. This sequence joins TRBV5-4 and TRBJ2-3; TRBD2 matches at 7 bases. This CDR3 is 13 amino acids long. From germline, CDR1 is SGHNT and CDR2 YYREEE (reference sequence). The CDR3 sequence is CASSPDAGDTQYF. The CDR3 DNA, read in part, is TGTGCCAGCAGCCCCGACGCGGGGGACACG.

As concerns this clone: Its ends do not fully match the called genes, so a read error is possible. The DNA ends 3 residues before the CDR3 does, and the rest of the CDR3 is filled in from the germline J gene. V and J are TRBV4-2 and TRBJ2-5, with TRBD1 matching 11 bases. Germline assignment: CDR1 LGHNA and CDR2 YNFKEQ. The CDR3 totals 16 residues. CDR3 loop: CASSQGWTGGGETQYF. The part of the CDR3 DNA that was read is TGCGCCAGCAGCCAGGGATGGACAGGGGGCGGGGAGACC.

Concerning this clone itself: The read terminates 3 residues ahead of where the CDR3 ends, so the germline J gene completes it. The chain links TRBV5-1 to TRBJ2-1, with a tentative D call TRBD1 (6 bases). Per the germline V gene, CDR1 is SGHRS and CDR2 is YFSETQ. The CDR3 is 15 amino acids. The germline V and J ends were trimmed by 4 bases and 5 bases, with 16 bases remaining between them. CDR3 bases read: TGCGCCAGCAGCCACGGACAGTCCCCTAACAATGAG. This encodes CASSHGQSPNNE. The whole CDR3 region reads CASSHGQSPNNEQFF. Looking up the rest from reference TRBV5-1 and TRBJ2-1 gives the full variable domain: KAGVTQTPRYLIKTRGQQVTLSCSPISGHRSVSWYQQTPGQGLQFLFEYFSETQRNKGNFPGRFSGRQFSNSRSEMNVSTLELGDSALYLCASSHGQSPNNEQFFGPGTRLTVL.

For this clone: The DNA ends 3 residues before the CDR3 does, and the rest of the CDR3 is filled in from the germline J gene. The V call is TRBV7-3, the J call TRBJ1-2; D possibly corresponds to TRBD1 (5 bases). The CDR3 runs to 14 residues. Germline V gene sequence: CDR1 SGHTA, CDR2 FQGTGA. This CDR3 is CASSPGTSLADYTF. The covered CDR3 bases are TGTGCCAGCAGCCCTGGGACTAGTTTAGCTGAC.

About this clone itself: The read falls 3 residues short of the CDR3 end, and the missing part is taken from the germline J gene. This sample includes further DNA sequences coding for the same CDR3. The chain uses TRBV2 and TRBJ1-3; D is perhaps TRBD1 (6 bases). Between the trimmed V and J ends, which lost 3 bases and 2 bases, there was a span of 11 bases. The germline gives CDR1 SNHLY, CDR2 FYNNEI. This CDR3 is built from 15 residues. This CDR3 reads CASSEENRAGNTIYF. Partial CDR3 DNA: TGTGCCAGCAGTGAGGAGAACAGGGCTGGAAACACC.

On this clone itself: The CDR3 end falls 3 residues outside the read, so it is completed with the germline J gene. The chain is built from TRBV7-9 and TRBJ2-1; 7 nucleotides line up with TRBD2. Germline assignment: CDR1 SEHNR and CDR2 FQNEAQ (reference sequence). The CDR3 covers 14 residues. The V and J ends lost 4 bases and 5 bases, in that order; junction bases with no gene match: 5. The DNA read from the CDR3 is TGTGCCAGCAGCTCCGAGCGGGGTCACAATGAG. This translates into CASSSERGHNE. The full CDR3 protein is CASSSERGHNEQFF.

Of note for this clone: A read error may produce the germline difference seen at one junction end. The CDR3 end falls 3 residues outside the read, so it is completed with the germline J gene. This chain connects TRBV7-2 to TRBJ1-2; TRBD1 matches 11 bases. The CDR3 has 15 residues. Germline CDR1 and CDR2: SGHTA and FQGNSA. CDR3 DNA, as far as it was read: TGTGCCAGCAGCCTAGCCGGACAGGGGGCGGGGGGC. Translating gives CASSLAGQGAGG. The whole CDR3 is CASSLAGQGAGGYTF.

Concerning this clone: The CDR3 is cut off 3 residues early in the read; its end comes from the germline J gene. This sequence joins TRBV20-1 and TRBJ1-1, with D tentatively TRBD1 (5 bases). Germline CDR1 and CDR2: DFQATT and SNEGSKA (reference sequence). The CDR3 loop spans 12 amino acids. V was trimmed by 0 bases and J by 5 bases, leaving 7 bases between them. The CDR3 here is CSARDRETEAFF. CDR3 DNA (partial): TGCAGTGCTAGAGACAGGGAAACTGAA.

Comments on this clone: The CDR3 extends 3 residues past the end of the read, so its final part is completed from the germline J gene. V is TRBV6-2 or TRBV6-3 and J is TRBJ1-2; weak D call: TRBD1 (5 bases). CDR3 size: 12 residues. Trimming removed 2 bases from V and 7 bases from J, with 8 bases in between. Germline loops: CDR1 MNHEY, CDR2 SVGEGT. The covered CDR3 bases are TGTGCCAGCAGTTACGGGGCAGCTGGC. Translating it yields CASSYGAAG. The CDR3, in full, reads CASSYGAAGYTF.

For this clone: The read stops 3 residues short of the end of the CDR3; the missing end is completed from the germline J gene. The chain combines TRBV5-6 with TRBJ1-5, with unresolved D. CDR3 length equals 14 residues. Germline CDR1 is SGHDT and CDR2 is YYEEEE. V was shortened by 4 bases and J by 1 base, with 9 bases between the two germline ends. The chain's CDR3 is CASSRGVSNQPQHF. The DNA read from the CDR3 is TGTGCCAGCAGCCGGGGTGTCAGCAATCAGCCC.

On this clone itself: The read ends 3 residues shy of where the CDR3 ends; the end is completed using the germline J gene. Additional DNA sequences in this sample encode the identical CDR3. V usage is TRBV20-1 and J usage is TRBJ2-2; 10 bases agree with TRBD2. CDR1 DFQATT and CDR2 SNEGSKA come from the germline V gene (reference sequence). The CDR3 covers 13 residues. The CDR3 DNA, read in part, is TGCAGTGCTAGTACTAGCGGGGCCAACGTG. Amino acid sequence: CSASTSGANV. The whole CDR3 protein reads CSASTSGANVLFF.

With regard to this clone: The sequence runs out 3 residues before the end of the CDR3; the remainder is reconstructed from the germline J gene. This sequence joins TRBV19 and TRBJ1-2, with TRBD1 matching over 7 bases. There are 13 residues in the CDR3. Germline V gene lookup returns CDR1 LNHDA and CDR2 SQIVND (reference sequence). The CDR3 reads CASSVTQGTDYTF. The CDR3 bases that were read are TGTGCCAGTAGTGTGACACAGGGGACTGAC.

With respect to this clone: The read comes to an end 3 residues before the CDR3 does, leaving the germline J gene to fill in the end. This chain uses TRBV19 with TRBJ2-2, with TRBD1 matching over 8 bases. This CDR3 region has 16 residues. The germline V gene encodes CDR1 LNHDA and CDR2 SQIVND (reference sequence). The CDR3 here is CASSIQGATTNEKLFF. CDR3 DNA, as far as it was read: TGTGCCAGTAGTATTCAGGGGGCTACAACTAATGAAAAG.

Remarks on this clone: The CDR3 goes on 3 residues after the read ends, and that part is filled in from the germline J gene. The chain links TRBV2 to TRBJ2-5; TRBD2 matches 7 bases. The J segment lost 5 bases and the V segment lost 7 bases, leaving 13 bases of the junction unmatched. Germline V gives CDR1 SNHLY, CDR2 FYNNEI. This CDR3 has 15 amino acids. The CDR3 DNA, read in part, is TGTGCCAGCACGGACGGGGGGACCAAAGGGGAGACC. It encodes CASTDGGTKGET. The whole CDR3 region reads CASTDGGTKGETQYF.

In regard to this clone: The CDR3 extends 3 residues past the end of the read, so its final part is completed from the germline J gene. The chain links TRBV6-2 or TRBV6-3 to TRBJ2-5, with a possible D match to TRBD2 (6 bases). V was trimmed by 0 bases and J by 5 bases, leaving 13 bases between them. The CDR3 extends over 15 amino acids. CDR1 and CDR2 (germline): MNHEY, SVGEGT. The CDR3 sequence: CASSYSGEAWETQYF. The part of the CDR3 DNA that was read is TGTGCCAGCAGTTACTCCGGGGAGGCGTGGGAGACC.

A note on this clone: An end of the junction does not agree with germline; a read error may underlie this. Coverage ceases 3 residues before the CDR3 finishes, and the germline J gene fills in the end. V gene TRBV18 combines with J gene TRBJ1-2, with D uncertain. CDR1 and CDR2 (germline): KGHSH, LQKENI. The CDR3 totals 15 residues. The sequenced part of the CDR3 DNA is TGTGCCAGCTCCCCACCGAGCGGACTACAAGAGACC. Translation gives CASSPPSGLQET. The entire CDR3 protein is CASSPPSGLQETYTF.